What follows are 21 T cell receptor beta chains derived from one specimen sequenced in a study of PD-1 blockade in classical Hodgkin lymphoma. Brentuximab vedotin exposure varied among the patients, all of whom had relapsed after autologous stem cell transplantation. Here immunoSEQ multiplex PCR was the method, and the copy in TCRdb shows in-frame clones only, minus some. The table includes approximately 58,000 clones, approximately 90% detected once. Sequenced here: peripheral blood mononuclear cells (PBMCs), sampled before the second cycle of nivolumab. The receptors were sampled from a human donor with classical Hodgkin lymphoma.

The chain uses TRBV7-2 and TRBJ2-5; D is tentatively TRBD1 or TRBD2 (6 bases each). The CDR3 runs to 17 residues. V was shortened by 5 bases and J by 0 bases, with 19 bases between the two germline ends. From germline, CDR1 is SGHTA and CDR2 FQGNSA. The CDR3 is CASSLVGGSGNQETQYF. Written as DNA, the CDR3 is TGTGCCAGCAGCCTCGTAGGGGGTAGCGGAAACCAAGAGACCCAGTACTTC.

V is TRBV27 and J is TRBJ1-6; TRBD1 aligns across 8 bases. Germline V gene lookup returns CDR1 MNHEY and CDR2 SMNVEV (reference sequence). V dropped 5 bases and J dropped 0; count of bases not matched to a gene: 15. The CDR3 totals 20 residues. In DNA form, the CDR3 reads TGTGCCAGCAGTCCCCAGGCCTTGGGGACAGGAAGCTCCTATAATTCACCCCTCCACTTT. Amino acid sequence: CASSPQALGTGSSYNSPLHF.

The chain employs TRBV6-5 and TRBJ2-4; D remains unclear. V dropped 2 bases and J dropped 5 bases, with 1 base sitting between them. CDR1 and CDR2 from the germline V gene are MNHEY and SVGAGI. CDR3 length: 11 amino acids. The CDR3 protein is CASSYQNIQYF. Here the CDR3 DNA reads TGTGCCAGCAGTTACCAAAACATTCAGTACTTC.

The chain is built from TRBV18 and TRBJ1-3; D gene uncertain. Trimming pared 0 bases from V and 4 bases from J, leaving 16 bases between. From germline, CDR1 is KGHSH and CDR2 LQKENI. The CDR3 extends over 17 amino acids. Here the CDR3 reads CASSPPALYTGGNTIYF. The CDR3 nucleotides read TGTGCCAGCTCACCACCGGCACTTTACACGGGAGGAAACACCATATATTTT. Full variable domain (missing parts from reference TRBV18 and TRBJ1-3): NAGVMQNPRHLVRRRGQEARLRCSPMKGHSHVYWYRQLPEEGLKFMVYLQKENIIDESGMPKERFSAEFPKEGPSILRIQQVVRGDSAAYFCASSPPALYTGGNTIYFGEGSWLTVV.

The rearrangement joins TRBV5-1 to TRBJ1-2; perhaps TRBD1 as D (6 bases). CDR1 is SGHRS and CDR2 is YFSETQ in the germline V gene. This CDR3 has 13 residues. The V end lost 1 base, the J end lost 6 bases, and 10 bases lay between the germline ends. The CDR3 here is CASSLNRDHGYTF. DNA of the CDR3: TGCGCCAGCAGCTTGAACAGGGATCATGGCTACACCTTC.

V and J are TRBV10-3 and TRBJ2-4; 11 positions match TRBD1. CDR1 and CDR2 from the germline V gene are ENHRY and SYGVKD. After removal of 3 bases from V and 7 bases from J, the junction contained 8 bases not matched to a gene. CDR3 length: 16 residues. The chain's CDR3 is CAISEEAGTGGNIQYF. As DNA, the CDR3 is TGTGCCATCAGTGAAGAGGCCGGGACAGGGGGGAACATTCAGTACTTC.

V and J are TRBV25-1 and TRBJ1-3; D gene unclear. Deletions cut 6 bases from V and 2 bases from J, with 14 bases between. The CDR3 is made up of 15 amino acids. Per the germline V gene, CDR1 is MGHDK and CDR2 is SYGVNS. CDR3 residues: CASSRGTGPGNTIYF. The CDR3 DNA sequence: TGTGCCAGCAGCCGCGGTACGGGTCCTGGAAACACCATATATTTT.

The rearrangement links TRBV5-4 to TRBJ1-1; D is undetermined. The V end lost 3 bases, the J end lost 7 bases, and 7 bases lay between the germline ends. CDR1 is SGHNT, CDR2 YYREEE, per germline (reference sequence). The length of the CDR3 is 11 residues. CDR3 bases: TGTGCCAGCAGCTACGGCAGTGAAGCTTTCTTT. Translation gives CASSYGSEAFF.

This chain's CDR3 is CASRGSPLATTRHSGANVLTF. For the CDR3, the DNA is TGTGCCAGCAGGGGCTCCCCACTAGCTACAACACGCCACTCTGGGGCCAACGTCCTGACTTTC. This sequence joins TRBV27 and TRBJ2-6; TRBD2 is a possible D gene (6 bases). This CDR3 has 21 residues. Germline values: CDR1 MNHEY, CDR2 SMNVEV (reference sequence). The V end was cut by 6 bases, the J end by 0 bases, with 27 bases between.

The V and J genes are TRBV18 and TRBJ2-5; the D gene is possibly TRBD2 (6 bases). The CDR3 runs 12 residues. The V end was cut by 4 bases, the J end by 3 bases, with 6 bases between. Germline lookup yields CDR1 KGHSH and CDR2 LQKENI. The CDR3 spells CASSRGEETQYF. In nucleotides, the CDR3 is TGTGCCAGCTCACGGGGGGAAGAGACCCAGTACTTC.

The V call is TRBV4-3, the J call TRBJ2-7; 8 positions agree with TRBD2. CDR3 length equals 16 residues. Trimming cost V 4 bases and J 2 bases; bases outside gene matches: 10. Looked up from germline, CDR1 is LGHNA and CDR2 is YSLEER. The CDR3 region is CASSPEALAGAYEQYF. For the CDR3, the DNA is TGCGCCAGCAGCCCCGAGGCCCTAGCGGGCGCCTACGAGCAGTACTTC.

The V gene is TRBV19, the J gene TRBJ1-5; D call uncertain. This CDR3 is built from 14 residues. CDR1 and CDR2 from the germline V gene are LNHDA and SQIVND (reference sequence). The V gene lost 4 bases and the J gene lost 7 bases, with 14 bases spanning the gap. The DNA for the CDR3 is TGTGCCAGTAGTACGTACGCGGGATACCAGCCCCAGCATTTT. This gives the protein CASSTYAGYQPQHF.

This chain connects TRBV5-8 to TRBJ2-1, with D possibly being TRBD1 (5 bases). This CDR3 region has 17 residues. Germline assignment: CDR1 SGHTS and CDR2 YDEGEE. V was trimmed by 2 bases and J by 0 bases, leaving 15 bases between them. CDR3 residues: CASSLTRVPSSYNEQFF. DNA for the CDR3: TGTGCCAGCAGCTTAACCAGGGTCCCGAGCTCCTACAATGAGCAGTTCTTC.

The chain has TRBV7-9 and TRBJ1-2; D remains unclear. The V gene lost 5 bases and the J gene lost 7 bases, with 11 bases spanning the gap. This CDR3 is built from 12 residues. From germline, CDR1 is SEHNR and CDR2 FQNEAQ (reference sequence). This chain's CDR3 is CASSRLPGGYTF. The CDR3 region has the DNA TGTGCCAGCAGCCGCTTACCCGGTGGCTACACCTTC.

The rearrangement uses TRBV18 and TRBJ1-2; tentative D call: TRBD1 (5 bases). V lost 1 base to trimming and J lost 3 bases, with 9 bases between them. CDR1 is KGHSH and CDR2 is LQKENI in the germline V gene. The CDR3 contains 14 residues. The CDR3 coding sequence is TGTGCCAGCTCACCACAAGGGGAGGACTATGGCTACACCTTC. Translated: CASSPQGEDYGYTF.

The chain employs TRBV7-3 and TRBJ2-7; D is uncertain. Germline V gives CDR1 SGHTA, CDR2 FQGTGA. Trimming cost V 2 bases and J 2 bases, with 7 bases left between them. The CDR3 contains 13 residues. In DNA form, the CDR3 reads TGTGCCAGCAGCTTAGAGATCACCTACGAGCAGTACTTC. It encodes CASSLEITYEQYF.

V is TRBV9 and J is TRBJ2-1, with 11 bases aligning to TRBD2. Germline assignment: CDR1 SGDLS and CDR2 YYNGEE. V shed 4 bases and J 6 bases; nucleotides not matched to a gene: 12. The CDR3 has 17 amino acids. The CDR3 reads CASSNTLAGGPSNEQFF. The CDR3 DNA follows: TGTGCCAGCAGCAACACTTTAGCGGGAGGGCCTAGCAATGAGCAGTTCTTC.

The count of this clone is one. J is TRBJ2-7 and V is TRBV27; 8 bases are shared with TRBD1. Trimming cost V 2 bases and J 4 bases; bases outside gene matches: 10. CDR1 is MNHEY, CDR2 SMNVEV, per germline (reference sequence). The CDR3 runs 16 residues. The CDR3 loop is CASSLGWGQEAYEQYF. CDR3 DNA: TGTGCCAGCAGTTTAGGGTGGGGACAGGAGGCTTACGAGCAGTACTTC.

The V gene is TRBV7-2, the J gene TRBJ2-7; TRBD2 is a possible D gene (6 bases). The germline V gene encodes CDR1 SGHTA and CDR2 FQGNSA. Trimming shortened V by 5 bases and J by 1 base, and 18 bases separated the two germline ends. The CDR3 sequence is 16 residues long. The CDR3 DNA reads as TGTGCCAGCAGCGGGGAGCCCGGGACTTTTTCCTACGAGCAGTACTTC. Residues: CASSGEPGTFSYEQYF. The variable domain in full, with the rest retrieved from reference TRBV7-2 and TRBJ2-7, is GAGVSQSPSNKVTEKGKDVELRCDPISGHTALYWYRQSLGQGLEFLIYFQGNSAPDKSGLPSDRFSAERTGGSVSTLTIQRTQQEDSAVYLCASSGEPGTFSYEQYFGPGTRLTVT.

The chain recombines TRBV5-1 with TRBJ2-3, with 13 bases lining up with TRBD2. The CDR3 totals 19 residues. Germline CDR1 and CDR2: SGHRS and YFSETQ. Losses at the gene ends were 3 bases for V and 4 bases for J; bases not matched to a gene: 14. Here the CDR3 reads CASSSWTSGRKGDPDTQYF. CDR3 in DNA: TGCGCCAGCAGCTCCTGGACTAGCGGGAGAAAAGGTGATCCAGATACGCAGTATTTT.

CDR3 nucleotide sequence: TGTGCCAGCTCACCCGGATCGCAGGGCCTCGGCGGTATCTGGGGTAATGAAAAACTGTTTTTT. Its protein is CASSPGSQGLGGIWGNEKLFF. The V and J genes are TRBV18 and TRBJ1-4; D possibly corresponds to TRBD1 (5 bases). The CDR3 loop spans 21 amino acids. CDR1 is KGHSH and CDR2 is LQKENI in the germline V gene. V shed 3 bases and J shed 4 bases, with 30 bases lying between them. Full variable domain (rest looked up from reference TRBV18 and TRBJ1-4): NAGVMQNPRHLVRRRGQEARLRCSPMKGHSHVYWYRQLPEEGLKFMVYLQKENIIDESGMPKERFSAEFPKEGPSILRIQQVVRGDSAAYFCASSPGSQGLGGIWGNEKLFFGSGTQLSVL.